The present TCR beta chain was sequenced within a study of T cell changes during pregnancy in multiple sclerosis. CDR3 size: 13 residues. In germline, CDR1 is GTSNPN, CDR2 SVGIG (reference sequence). Trimming took off 4 bases at V and 6 bases at J, with 12 bases between the two ends. Assay: immunoSEQ multiplex PCR; the TCRdb copy retains only in-frame clones and omits some. The sample comprises fewer than 40,000 clones, roughly nine tenths of which are singletons, and 0.44% rests with the top ten. V and J are TRBV30 and TRBJ2-2; D is ambiguous. The clonotype comes from a female donor in good health, enrolled as a control in a pregnancy study. Source: CD4+ T cells from peripheral blood mononuclear cells, taken in the second trimester of pregnancy. The CDR3 sequence: CAWTPRRSGELFF. The CDR3 bases are TGTGCCTGGACCCCCCGCAGATCCGGGGAGCTGTTTTTT.